This record covers a single TCR beta chain. Study donors comprised healthy, HIV-negative adults devoid of recent acute infection or vaccination. Tens of millions of PBMCs served as the genomic DNA source for unsorted samples. These data are taken from a study of shared clonotypes between healthy human individuals. Deep-level settings were used for running the assay. Across several immunoSEQ plates, the genomic DNA of each subset was split evenly. Here immunoSEQ multiplex PCR was the method, and the copy in TCRdb shows in-frame clones only, minus some. The repertoire includes about 560,000 clones, just over 75% of them detected once, and around 12% sits in the top ten. The germline CDR1 and CDR2 sequences are MGHRA and YSYEKL. The CDR3 runs to 14 residues. V shed 4 bases and J 8 bases; nucleotides not matched to a gene: 10.

Material: PBMCs. The source is a woman aged 40-49 years in good health. Some clones in this sample may be carry-over from other donors' samples. The chain couples TRBV4-1 to TRBJ1-2; 7 bases are shared with TRBD1. The chain's CDR3 is CASSLRTGPTGYTF. CDR3 coding DNA: TGCGCCAGCAGCCTCCGGACAGGCCCGACAGGCTACACCTTC.